These 2 T cell receptor beta chains share one sample of origin, sequenced in a study of shared clonotypes between healthy human individuals. Sequencing used immunoSEQ multiplex PCR; TCRdb keeps in-frame clones, though not all of them. In the table there are 850,000 to 1,200,000 clones, 65% to 80% of which are singletons. Material for sequencing was memory CD4+ T cells sorted from blood. Documented subset: CD45RA-negative fraction. The source of these receptors is a man between 18 and 35 years old in good health.

The rearrangement joins TRBV18 to TRBJ1-1; no reliable D call. The germline V and J ends were trimmed by 2 bases and 1 base, with 11 bases remaining between them. The CDR3 extends over 15 amino acids. The germline gives CDR1 KGHSH, CDR2 LQKENI. CDR3 in amino acids: CASSPFVTRNTEAFF. CDR3 nucleotides: TGTGCCAGCTCACCATTCGTCACTAGGAACACTGAAGCTTTCTTT.

The rearrangement uses TRBV7-9 and TRBJ1-2, with unresolved D. Germline V lookup: CDR1 SEHNR, CDR2 FQNEAQ (reference sequence). The CDR3 spans 12 residues. V lost 2 bases and J lost 2, with 3 bases in between. As DNA, the CDR3 is TGTGCCAGCAGCTTACCCAACTATGGCTACACCTTC. Amino acid sequence: CASSLPNYGYTF.